Below, 7 T cell receptor beta chains from the same sample are listed, as sequenced in a study of blood T cells in healthy people across ages. A second roughly 7 to 12 cycle PCR used barcoded and J-beta primers. TCRdb called the 5' RACE reads again in MiXCR, with one record for every CDR3 protein. Found here are just under 550,000 distinct CDR3 sequences, approximately 25% of them singletons; the top ten hold approximately 10%. These data were also filed under a second study, of T cells of mothers and their children.

The material sequenced was blood. These receptors all stem from a boy younger than 18 in good health.

This clonotype appeared once. The rearrangement links TRBV6-4 to TRBJ2-5; D is perhaps TRBD2 (6 bases). Gene TRBJ2-1 matches the end of the DNA better, so the J call may be wrong. The germline gives CDR1 MRHNA, CDR2 SNTAGT. CDR3 size: 13 residues. Written as DNA, the CDR3 is TGTGCCAGCAGTGACTCTGCGGGATTTGAGCAGTTCTTC. It yields the protein CASSDSAGFEQFF.

This clonotype has only a few counts. The chain links TRBV9 to TRBJ1-4; 10 bases match TRBD1. Germline CDR1 is SGDLS and CDR2 is YYNGEE. This CDR3 has 16 residues. V shed 4 bases and J 0 bases; nucleotides not matched to a gene: 3. Here the CDR3 reads CASSRDRGSTNEKLFF. CDR3 nucleotides: TGTGCCAGCAGCCGGGACAGGGGTTCAACTAATGAAAAACTGTTTTTT.

The rearrangement joins TRBV4-2 to TRBJ2-1; no firm D call. Trimming took off 1 base at V and 0 bases at J, with 7 bases between the two ends. The CDR3 consists of 15 residues. CDR1 and CDR2 (germline): LGHNA, YNFKEQ. The CDR3 DNA reads as TGTGCCAGCAGCCAAGTTTTAAGCTCCTACAATGAGCAGTTCTTC. As protein: CASSQVLSSYNEQFF.

There are a few counts of this clonotype. The chain combines TRBV27 with TRBJ1-2; the D gene is possibly TRBD1 (5 bases). Trimming cost V 7 bases and J 2 bases, with 17 bases left between them. Germline-derived CDR1 and CDR2 are MNHEY and SMNVEV (reference sequence). This CDR3 has 15 residues. This chain's CDR3 is CASTITPAGNYGYTF. Here the CDR3 DNA reads TGTGCCAGCACTATTACCCCAGCAGGGAACTATGGCTACACCTTC.

The chain links TRBV28 to TRBJ1-2, with 8 nucleotides matching TRBD1. J lost 6 bases, V lost 5 bases, and 17 bases had no gene match. This CDR3 spans 17 amino acids. Germline V gene sequence: CDR1 MDHEN, CDR2 SYDVKM. CDR3 nucleotide sequence: TGTGCCAGCAGTCCTTACGCCCGGACAGGGAGGTTGAATGGCTACACCTTC. This encodes CASSPYARTGRLNGYTF.

The sample holds a few counts of this clonotype. The chain joins TRBV28 to TRBJ2-1; TRBD2 is a possible D gene (5 bases). Germline CDR1 and CDR2: MDHEN and SYDVKM. V dropped 8 bases and J dropped 7 bases, with 9 bases sitting between them. The CDR3 covers 11 residues. CDR3 region: CASGRRNEQFF. The CDR3 DNA sequence: TGTGCCAGCGGAAGGAGGAATGAGCAGTTCTTC.

The table lists this clonotype with a few counts. This chain connects TRBV12-3 or TRBV12-4 to TRBJ2-7; 7 nucleotides align to TRBD2. The trim removed 3 bases at V and 5 bases at J, leaving 7 bases unmatched. This CDR3 spans 14 amino acids. The CDR3 DNA sequence: TGTGCCAGCAGTTTCGTCGGGGGGTCCAACGAGCAGTACTTC. This translates into CASSFVGGSNEQYF.